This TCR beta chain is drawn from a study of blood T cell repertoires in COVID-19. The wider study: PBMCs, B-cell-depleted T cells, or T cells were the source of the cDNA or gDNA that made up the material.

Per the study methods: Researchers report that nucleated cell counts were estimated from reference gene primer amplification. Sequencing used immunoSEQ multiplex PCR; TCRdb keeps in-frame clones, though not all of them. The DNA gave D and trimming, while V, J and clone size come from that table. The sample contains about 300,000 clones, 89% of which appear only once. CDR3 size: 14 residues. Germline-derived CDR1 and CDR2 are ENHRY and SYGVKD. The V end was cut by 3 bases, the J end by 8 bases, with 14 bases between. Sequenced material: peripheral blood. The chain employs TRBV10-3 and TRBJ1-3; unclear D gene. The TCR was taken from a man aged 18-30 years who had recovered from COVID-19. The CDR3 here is CAISELSPEDTIYF. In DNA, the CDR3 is TGTGCCATCAGTGAATTGAGCCCCGAGGACACCATATATTTT.